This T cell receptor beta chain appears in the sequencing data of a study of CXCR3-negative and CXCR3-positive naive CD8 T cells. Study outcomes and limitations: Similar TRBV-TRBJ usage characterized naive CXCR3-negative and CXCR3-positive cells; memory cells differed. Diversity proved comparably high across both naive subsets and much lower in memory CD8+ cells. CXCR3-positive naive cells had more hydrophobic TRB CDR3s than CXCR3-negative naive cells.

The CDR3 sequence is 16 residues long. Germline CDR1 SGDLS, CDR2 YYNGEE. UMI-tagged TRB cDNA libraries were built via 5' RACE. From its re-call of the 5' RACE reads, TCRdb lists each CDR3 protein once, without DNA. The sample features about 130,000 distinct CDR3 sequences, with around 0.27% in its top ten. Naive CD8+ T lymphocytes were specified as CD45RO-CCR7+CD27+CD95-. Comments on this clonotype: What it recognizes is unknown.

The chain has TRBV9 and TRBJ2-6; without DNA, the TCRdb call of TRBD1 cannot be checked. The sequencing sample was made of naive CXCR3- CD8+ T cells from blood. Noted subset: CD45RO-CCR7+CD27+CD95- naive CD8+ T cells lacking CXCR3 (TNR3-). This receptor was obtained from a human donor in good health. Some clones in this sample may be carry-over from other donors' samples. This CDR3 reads CASSGDRGARANVLTF.